This T cell receptor beta chain was obtained from a study of blood T cell repertoires in COVID-19. Study-level background: Samples taken during acute and convalescent COVID-19 were collected in the United States, Italy and Spain.

Clones were sequenced by immunoSEQ multiplex PCR, and TCRdb holds only the in-frame ones, with some missing. In the table there are some 85,000 clones, roughly 80% of which are singletons. Per germline, CDR1 SEHNR and CDR2 FQNEAQ (reference sequence). V shed 5 bases, J shed 9 bases, and the junction held 6 bases outside the gene matches. The CDR3 extends over 13 amino acids. Sequences were obtained from peripheral blood. The clonotype was recovered from an older man with COVID-19, enrolled during active disease. V usage is TRBV7-9 and J usage is TRBJ1-5, with 8 bases identical to TRBD1. CDR3 in DNA: TGTGCCAGCAGCCTAGGACAGGGACGGCCCCAGCATTTT. This translates into CASSLGQGRPQHF. Using reference TRBV7-9 and TRBJ1-5 for the parts outside the CDR3, the full variable domain is DTGVSQNPRHKITKRGQNVTFRCDPISEHNRLYWYRQTLGQGPEFLTYFQNEAQLEKSRLLSDRFSAERPKGSFSTLEIQRTEQGDSAMYLCASSLGQGRPQHFGDGTRLSIL.